Listed here are 24 T cell receptor beta chains from one sample, sequenced in a study of T-cell memory formation after mild COVID-19. In TCRdb, the 5' RACE reads were re-called with MiXCR into one record per CDR3 protein. Seen here are about 340,000 distinct CDR3 sequences, less than 20% observed once, and the top ten hold around 22%. The sample was PBMCs or a T cell subset sorted from them (not recorded which). Receptors originate from a man aged 18 to 35 who had mild COVID-19 (a few samples of this study predate the infection). Cell type and time point are not known.

The rearrangement joins TRBV29-1 to TRBJ2-3; D call uncertain. Germline CDR1 SQVTM, CDR2 ANQGSEA. V lost 4 bases and J 0 bases, leaving 8 bases between the germline ends. The CDR3 length is 13 residues. This chain's CDR3 is CSVVPPSTDTQYF. The CDR3 DNA is TGCAGCGTTGTTCCCCCTAGCACAGATACGCAGTATTTT.

This clonotype was recorded a few times. The chain joins TRBV7-9 to TRBJ2-5, with D possibly TRBD1 on 5 matching bases. Germline lookup yields CDR1 SEHNR and CDR2 FQNEAQ (reference sequence). V was clipped by 3 bases and J by 5 bases, with 13 bases between them. The CDR3 consists of 14 residues. The chain's CDR3 is CASSFIRVLETQYF. DNA of the CDR3: TGTGCCAGCAGCTTTATCAGGGTCCTGGAGACCCAGTACTTC.

Many counts were recorded for this clonotype. This chain uses TRBV6-6 with TRBJ1-1, with no clear D. The CDR3 contains 12 residues. Germline V gene data show CDR1 as MNHNY and CDR2 as SVGAGI (reference sequence). The ends were cut back, 8 bases at V and 3 bases at J, with 10 bases in the middle. CDR3 DNA sequence: TGTGCCAGCCAGTGGGATTACACTGAAGCTTTCTTT. This codes for CASQWDYTEAFF.

J is TRBJ2-3 and V is TRBV20-1, with 8 bases lining up with TRBD1. Germline V lookup: CDR1 DFQATT, CDR2 SNEGSKA (reference sequence). This CDR3 is built from 15 residues. The J segment lost 0 bases and the V segment lost 2 bases, leaving 4 bases of the junction unmatched. CDR3 nucleotides: TGCAGTGCTAGACCCTGGACAGGGAGCACAGATACGCAGTATTTT. It codes for CSARPWTGSTDTQYF.

The rearrangement uses TRBV7-9 and TRBJ1-1, with a weak D call TRBD1 (5 bases). Germline V gene lookup returns CDR1 SEHNR and CDR2 FQNEAQ (reference sequence). CDR3 length equals 15 residues. The germline V and J ends were trimmed by 5 bases and 0 bases, with 13 bases remaining between them. The CDR3 sequence: CASSPQGRMNTEAFF. CDR3 in DNA: TGTGCCAGCAGCCCCCAGGGACGGATGAACACTGAAGCTTTCTTT.

The chain has TRBV28 and TRBJ2-7, with a tentative D call TRBD2 (6 bases). With 2 bases removed from V and 6 bases from J, the gap between germline ends came to 23 bases. CDR1 and CDR2 (germline): MDHEN, SYDVKM. There are 17 residues in the CDR3. Here the CDR3 DNA reads TGTGCCAGCAGTTTAAGGTCCGGGAGTCTCAAACTAGGCGAGCAGTACGTC. The encoded protein is CASSLRSGSLKLGEQYV.

This clonotype has just a few counts. The chain carries TRBV6-1 and TRBJ1-1; D possibly corresponds to TRBD1 (6 bases). Germline CDR1 is MNHNS and CDR2 is SASEGT. Trimming left V 8 bases short and J 1 base short, with 11 bases between. CDR3 length equals 13 residues. CDR3 coding DNA: TGTGCCAGCTCGACAGGCCCGAACACTGAAGCTTTCTTT. Its translation: CASSTGPNTEAFF.

This clonotype was counted only a few times. V and J are TRBV5-1 and TRBJ1-4, with D unclear. This CDR3 spans 15 amino acids. Germline V lookup: CDR1 SGHRS, CDR2 YFSETQ. The V and J ends lost 0 bases and 0 bases respectively, with 6 bases between them. The CDR3 protein is CASSLATPTNEKLFF. The CDR3 DNA reads TGCGCCAGCAGCTTGGCCACACCAACTAATGAAAAACTGTTTTTT.

The chain links TRBV7-9 to TRBJ2-7; no clear D gene. In germline, CDR1 is SEHNR, CDR2 FQNEAQ (reference sequence). CDR3 length: 16 residues. V lost 6 bases to trimming and J lost 2 bases, with 20 bases between them. CDR3 DNA sequence: TGTGCCAGCAGTTCCACAGCCCTTGTCCCCACCTACGAGCAGTACGTC. As protein: CASSSTALVPTYEQYV.

V usage is TRBV5-6 and J usage is TRBJ2-7, with D perhaps matching TRBD2 (5 bases). The CDR3 is made up of 13 amino acids. Germline V lookup: CDR1 SGHDT, CDR2 YYEEEE. The ends were cut back, 4 bases at V and 2 bases at J, with 10 bases in the middle. CDR3 sequence (DNA): TGTGCCAGCAGCCGGACTCCCCCCTACGAGCAGTACTTC. The encoded protein is CASSRTPPYEQYF. Combining the CDR3 with reference TRBV5-6 and TRBJ2-7 gives the whole variable domain DAGVTQSPTHLIKTRGQQVTLRCSPKSGHDTVSWYQQALGQGPQFIFQYYEEEERQRGNFPDRFSGHQFPNYSSELNVNALLLGDSALYLCASSRTPPYEQYFGPGTRLTVT.

The chain couples TRBV6-5 to TRBJ1-1; 8 nucleotides line up with TRBD1. The CDR3 length is 13 residues. V lost 6 bases to trimming and J lost 8 bases; unmatched junction nucleotides: 8. CDR1 and CDR2 from the germline V gene are MNHEY and SVGAGI. CDR3 coding DNA: TGTGCCAGCAGACTTCAGGGGGCTGGCGAAGCTTTCTTT. Translating it yields CASRLQGAGEAFF.

This clonotype was counted between two and nine times. The chain joins TRBV4-3 to TRBJ1-1; D not certain. Germline V lookup: CDR1 LGHNA, CDR2 YSLEER. The CDR3 spans 15 residues. Trimming stripped 0 bases from V and 11 bases from J, with 19 bases between. In DNA form, the CDR3 reads TGCGCCAGCAGCCAAGATTTAGCTTTACGGGCGACCGCTTTCTTT. Translating it yields CASSQDLALRATAFF.

This clonotype was seen a few times. The V and J genes are TRBV6-2 or TRBV6-3 and TRBJ2-3; 10 bases are a match to TRBD1. This CDR3 contains 14 residues. The germline gives CDR1 MNHEY, CDR2 SVGEGT. V lost 10 bases, J lost 5 bases, and 9 bases stayed unmatched. The CDR3 loop reads CAIRGDRGKDTQYF. CDR3 DNA: TGTGCCATTAGAGGGGACAGGGGAAAAGATACGCAGTATTTT.

This clonotype occurred many times. The CDR3 region is CASSFTGVETQYF. The DNA of the CDR3 is TGCGCCAGCAGCTTTACAGGGGTGGAGACCCAGTACTTC. This chain connects TRBV5-1 to TRBJ2-5; TRBD1 agrees at 7 bases. V lost 2 bases, J lost 5 bases, and 3 bases stayed unmatched. Germline CDR1 is SGHRS and CDR2 is YFSETQ. The CDR3 length is 13 residues. Filled out from reference TRBV5-1 and TRBJ2-5, the complete variable domain reads KAGVTQTPRYLIKTRGQQVTLSCSPISGHRSVSWYQQTPGQGLQFLFEYFSETQRNKGNFPGRFSGRQFSNSRSEMNVSTLELGDSALYLCASSFTGVETQYFGPGTRLLVL.

Only a few counts were recorded for this clonotype. The chain carries TRBV20-1 and TRBJ1-1; 9 bases are a match to TRBD1. Trimming at V came to 0 bases and at J to 3 bases, leaving 8 bases not matched to a gene. The CDR3 consists of 16 residues. The germline V gene has CDR1 DFQATT and CDR2 SNEGSKA (reference sequence). CDR3 loop: CSARDGRTGDYTEAFF. The CDR3 coding sequence is TGCAGTGCTAGAGATGGTCGGACAGGGGATTACACTGAAGCTTTCTTT.

This clonotype was observed many times. This chain uses TRBV7-9 with TRBJ2-3, with a weak D call TRBD2 (6 bases). Trimming stripped 2 bases from V and 2 bases from J, with 14 bases between. Per germline, CDR1 SEHNR and CDR2 FQNEAQ (reference sequence). CDR3 length: 16 residues. The CDR3 is CASSLRRGEFTDTQYF. The CDR3 DNA reads as TGTGCCAGCAGCTTAAGGAGGGGCGAATTCACAGATACGCAGTATTTT.

The rearrangement joins TRBV11-2 to TRBJ1-4; 8 nucleotides match TRBD1. The germline CDR1 and CDR2 sequences are SGHAT and FQNNGV. V lost 5 bases and J lost 7; bases outside the gene matches: 9. CDR3 length equals 15 residues. The CDR3 loop is CASSPGQGGGEKLFF. The CDR3 DNA reads as TGTGCCAGCAGCCCTGGACAGGGTGGTGGTGAAAAACTGTTTTTT.

This clonotype appeared many times. V usage is TRBV15 and J usage is TRBJ2-5; D uncertain. This CDR3 contains 15 residues. Germline lookup yields CDR1 LNHNV and CDR2 YYDKDF (reference sequence). Trimming took off 0 bases at V and 1 base at J, with 9 bases between the two ends. In DNA, the CDR3 is TGTGCCACCAGCAGAGATCGGCGGCCCCAAGAGACCCAGTACTTC. Residues: CATSRDRRPQETQYF.

CDR3: CATSDSDRGAYEQFF. Written as DNA, the CDR3 is TGTGCCACCAGTGATTCGGACAGGGGAGCGTATGAGCAGTTCTTC. The chain is built from TRBV24-1 and TRBJ2-1; 9 bases align to TRBD1. Unmatched junction bases numbered 6, after V lost 2 bases and J lost 8 bases. This CDR3 spans 15 amino acids. In germline, CDR1 is KGHDR, CDR2 SFDVKD.

The chain recombines TRBV6-5 with TRBJ1-2; D not certain. The CDR3 is 15 residues long. The V and J ends lost 0 bases and 8 bases respectively, with 16 bases between them. Germline V CDR1 and CDR2: MNHEY, SVGAGI. As DNA, the CDR3 is TGTGCCAGCAGTTACTCGACTACGAAGGCGTTGGGCTACACCTTC. Protein: CASSYSTTKALGYTF.

This clonotype was seen more than once but under ten times. The V and J genes are TRBV27 and TRBJ2-3, with 12 nucleotides matching TRBD1. Germline-derived CDR1 and CDR2 are MNHEY and SMNVEV (reference sequence). This CDR3 spans 16 amino acids. V lost 4 bases, J lost 5 bases, and 7 bases stayed unmatched. This CDR3 is CASSSGTGGFVDTQYF. The CDR3 bases are TGTGCCAGCAGTTCCGGGACAGGGGGCTTTGTAGATACGCAGTATTTT.

The J gene is TRBJ2-1, the V gene TRBV7-9; TRBD2 aligns across 15 bases. This CDR3 contains 15 residues. J gave up 8 bases and V 1 base, and 0 bases lay outside the gene matches. Germline values: CDR1 SEHNR, CDR2 FQNEAQ (reference sequence). CDR3 amino acids: CASSLGTSGGDEQFF. The CDR3 DNA follows: TGTGCCAGCAGCTTAGGGACTAGCGGGGGGGATGAGCAGTTCTTC.

The genes are TRBV10-3 and TRBJ2-3; 7 bases are shared with TRBD1. With V trimmed by 3 bases and J by 3 bases, 3 bases remained unmatched. This CDR3 has 14 residues. The germline V gene encodes CDR1 ENHRY and CDR2 SYGVKD. This CDR3 is CAISEGRGTDTQYF. The CDR3 DNA reads as TGTGCCATCAGTGAAGGCAGGGGGACAGATACGCAGTATTTT.

This clonotype was counted only a few times. The chain is built from TRBV29-1 and TRBJ1-5, with a weak D call TRBD1 (6 bases). Trimming shortened V by 4 bases and J by 7 bases, and 14 bases separated the two germline ends. The CDR3 has 13 residues. Germline CDR1 is SQVTM and CDR2 is ANQGSEA. The CDR3 DNA reads as TGCAGCGTTGCAGTCAGGGGTAGACAGCCCCAGCATTTT. This codes for CSVAVRGRQPQHF.